The rows below give T cell receptor beta chains drawn from one sample of a study of T cells in localized non-small cell lung cancer. The protocol was immunoSEQ multiplex PCR, while the TCRdb copy is restricted to in-frame clones and leaves out a portion. The sample yields about 41,000 clones, 85% to 90% seen once. Sequencing was performed on peripheral blood, taken before any cancer treatment. The receptors stem from a woman between 18 and 55 years old with stage III lung adenocarcinoma. Each CDR3 is given with its conserved first and last residue. The D gene is left open where the match is weak. Not all rows give a size; the values are once, few, many and, for expanded clones, a class.

clone_size	d_call	v_call	j_call	cdr3_aa	cdr3_nt
.	TRBD2	TRBV7-9	TRBJ2-5	CASSPRAGVEETQYF	TGTGCCAGCAGCCCTCGCGCGGGGGTCGAAGAGACCCAGTACTTC
.	.	TRBV30	TRBJ1-3	CAWSPDAGGNTIYF	TGTGCCTGGAGTCCAGACGCTGGGGGAAACACCATATATTTT
few	.	TRBV29-1	TRBJ2-3	CSVEDPGWSTDTQYF	TGCAGCGTTGAAGATCCGGGGTGGAGCACAGATACGCAGTATTTT
once	.	TRBV7-9	TRBJ2-5	CASSFLLGFQETQYF	TGTGCCAGCAGCTTTCTTTTGGGCTTTCAAGAGACCCAGTACTTC
.	.	TRBV5-1	TRBJ1-3	CASSLQEVGSGNTIYF	TGCGCCAGCAGCTTGCAGGAGGTCGGCTCTGGAAACACCATATATTTT
.	.	TRBV25-1	TRBJ2-7	CASRGGLASYEQYF	TGTGCCAGCAGGGGGGGGCTAGCCAGCTACGAGCAGTACTTC
.	TRBD2	TRBV5-4	TRBJ2-1	CASSFGTSGSYNEQFF	TGTGCCAGCAGCTTTGGGACTAGCGGATCCTACAATGAGCAGTTCTTC
once	.	TRBV21-1	TRBJ1-2	CASSNIAEYGYTF	TGTGCCAGCAGCAACATAGCGGAGTATGGCTACACCTTC
once	TRBD1	TRBV6-6	TRBJ1-2	CASSYRRGTGGGYTF	TGTGCCAGCAGTTACCGGAGGGGGACAGGGGGCGGCTACACCTTC
.	.	TRBV6-1	TRBJ2-7	CASSEAVPGSQQYF	TGTGCCAGCAGTGAAGCGGTCCCCGGGTCCCAGCAGTACTTC
.	.	TRBV7-3	TRBJ1-1	CASSLTGLGEAFF	TGTGCCAGCAGCTTAACGGGGTTAGGTGAAGCTTTCTTT
once	TRBD1	TRBV6-1	TRBJ2-4	CASRSGQGASNIQYF	TGTGCCAGCAGGTCTGGACAGGGGGCATCGAACATTCAGTACTTC
.	.	TRBV7-3	TRBJ1-1	CASSSDGGVNTEAFF	TGTGCCAGCAGCTCTGATGGGGGGGTGAACACTGAAGCTTTCTTT
.	.	TRBV25-1	TRBJ1-1	CASSGHSTGDTEAFF	TGTGCCAGCAGTGGACACAGCACTGGGGACACTGAAGCTTTCTTT
.	.	TRBV29-1	TRBJ2-7	CSVEGDRYEQYF	TGCAGCGTTGAGGGAGACCGCTACGAGCAGTACTTC
.	TRBD1	TRBV27	TRBJ1-5	CASSGTGARIQHF	TGTGCCAGCAGTGGGACAGGGGCGCGGATCCAGCATTTT
.	TRBD1	TRBV11-3	TRBJ2-1	CASSPGARGRKQFF	TGTGCCAGCAGCCCCGGGGCAAGGGGGCGAAAGCAGTTCTTC
few	.	TRBV7-9	TRBJ1-2	CASRVGGLTYGYTF	TGTGCCAGCAGAGTGGGGGGACTTACCTATGGCTACACCTTC
.	TRBD2	TRBV6-4	TRBJ2-2	CASSDQSSGDTGELFF	TGTGCCAGCAGTGATCAGTCTAGCGGGGACACCGGGGAGCTGTTTTTT
.	.	TRBV5-6	TRBJ1-1	CASSHPQGGGKEAFF	TGTGCCAGCAGCCACCCACAGGGCGGGGGTAAAGAAGCTTTCTTT
.	TRBD2	TRBV7-3	TRBJ2-1	CASSSNSRAGGVYNEQFF	TGTGCCAGCAGCTCAAATAGTCGAGCGGGGGGAGTCTACAATGAGCAGTTCTTC
.	TRBD2	TRBV9	TRBJ2-1	CASSVGGGDQVEQFF	TGTGCCAGCAGCGTCGGCGGGGGAGACCAGGTCGAGCAGTTCTTC